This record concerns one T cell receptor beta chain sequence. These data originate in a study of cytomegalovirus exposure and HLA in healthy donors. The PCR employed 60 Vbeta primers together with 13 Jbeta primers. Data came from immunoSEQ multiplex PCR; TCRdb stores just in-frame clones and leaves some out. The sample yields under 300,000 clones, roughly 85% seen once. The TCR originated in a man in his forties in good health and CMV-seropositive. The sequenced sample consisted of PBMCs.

This CDR3 is CSVEEGAYEQYF. CDR3 DNA sequence: TGCAGCGTTGAGGAAGGGGCCTACGAGCAGTACTTC. The chain has TRBV29-1 and TRBJ2-7; the D gene is possibly TRBD1 (5 bases). CDR1 and CDR2 (germline): SQVTM, ANQGSEA. Trimming shortened V by 3 bases and J by 2 bases, and 8 bases separated the two germline ends. This CDR3 is built from 12 residues.